This TCR beta chain was identified during a study of graft-versus-host responses after intestinal transplantation. The data were produced by immunoSEQ multiplex PCR, yet TCRdb's version contains in-frame clones alone and is incomplete. The sample records over 100,000 clones, approximately 93% being singletons. General observations from the study: The recipient marrow held GvH clones, and some of them showed up first in ileum or blood.

With regard to this clone: Antigen unknown. Other DNA sequences within the sample encode an identical CDR3.

The CDR3 length is 13 residues. The germline V gene encodes CDR1 SEHNR and CDR2 FQNEAQ (reference sequence). V dropped 3 bases and J dropped 6 bases, with 11 bases sitting between them. The sample was unstimulated CD8+ T cells sorted from spleen or lymph node cells, taken before transplant. The chain carries TRBV7-9 and TRBJ1-2; D is unclear. The TCR originated in a human donor who was the organ donor for an intestinal transplant. The CDR3 coding sequence is TGTGCCAGCAGCTTTGGACGTGGAAATGGCTACACCTTC. This encodes CASSFGRGNGYTF.